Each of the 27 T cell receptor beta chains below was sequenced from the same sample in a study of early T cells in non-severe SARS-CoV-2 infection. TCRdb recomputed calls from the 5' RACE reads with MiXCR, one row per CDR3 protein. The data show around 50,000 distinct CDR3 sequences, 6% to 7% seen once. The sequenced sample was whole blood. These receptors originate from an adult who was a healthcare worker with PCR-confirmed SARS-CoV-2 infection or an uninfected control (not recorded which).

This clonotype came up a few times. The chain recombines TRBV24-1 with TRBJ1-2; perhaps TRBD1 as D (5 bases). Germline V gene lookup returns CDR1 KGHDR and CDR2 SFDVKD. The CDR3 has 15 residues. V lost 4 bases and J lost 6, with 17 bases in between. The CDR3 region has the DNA TGTGCCACCAGTGAATCGCAGGGAAGAATCCATGGCTACACCTTC. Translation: CATSESQGRIHGYTF.

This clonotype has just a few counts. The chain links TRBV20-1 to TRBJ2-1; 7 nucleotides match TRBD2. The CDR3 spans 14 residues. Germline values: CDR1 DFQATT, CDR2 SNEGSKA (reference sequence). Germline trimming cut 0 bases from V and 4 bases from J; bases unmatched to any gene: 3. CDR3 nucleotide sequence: TGCAGTGCTAGAGATAGCGGGTCTTACAATGAGCAGTTCTTC. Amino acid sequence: CSARDSGSYNEQFF.

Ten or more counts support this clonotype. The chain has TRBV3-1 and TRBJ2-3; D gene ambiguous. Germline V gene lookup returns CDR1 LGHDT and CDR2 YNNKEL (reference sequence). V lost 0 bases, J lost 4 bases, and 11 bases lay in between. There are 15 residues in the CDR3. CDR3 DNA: TGTGCCAGCAGCCAAGATAGTTCTCGCCCAGATACGCAGTATTTT. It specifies CASSQDSSRPDTQYF.

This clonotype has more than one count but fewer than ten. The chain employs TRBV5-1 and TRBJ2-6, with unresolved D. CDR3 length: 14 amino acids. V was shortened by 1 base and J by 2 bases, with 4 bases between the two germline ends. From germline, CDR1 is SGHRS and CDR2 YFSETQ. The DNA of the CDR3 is TGCGCCAGCAGCTTGTACCCTGGGGCCAACGTCCTGACTTTC. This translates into CASSLYPGANVLTF.

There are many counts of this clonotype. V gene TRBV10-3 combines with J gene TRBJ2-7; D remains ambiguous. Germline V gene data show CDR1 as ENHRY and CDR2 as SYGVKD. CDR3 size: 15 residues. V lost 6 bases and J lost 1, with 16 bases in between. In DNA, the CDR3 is TGTGCCATCAGCCCCTCTGGGCAGGAGTCCTACGAGCAGTACTTC. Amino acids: CAISPSGQESYEQYF.

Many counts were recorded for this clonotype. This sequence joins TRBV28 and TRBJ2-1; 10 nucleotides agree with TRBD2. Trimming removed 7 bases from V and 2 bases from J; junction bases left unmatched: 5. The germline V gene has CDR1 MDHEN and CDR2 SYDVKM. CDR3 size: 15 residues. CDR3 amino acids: CASIAGGPTYNEQFF. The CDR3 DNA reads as TGTGCCAGCATAGCGGGGGGACCGACCTACAATGAGCAGTTCTTC.

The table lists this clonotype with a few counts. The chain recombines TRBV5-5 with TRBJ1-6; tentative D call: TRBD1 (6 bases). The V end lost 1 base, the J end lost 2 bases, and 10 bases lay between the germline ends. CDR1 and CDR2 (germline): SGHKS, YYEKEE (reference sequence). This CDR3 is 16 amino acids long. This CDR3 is CASSLLQGTYNSPLHF. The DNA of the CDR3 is TGTGCCAGCAGCTTGTTGCAGGGGACCTATAATTCACCCCTCCACTTT.

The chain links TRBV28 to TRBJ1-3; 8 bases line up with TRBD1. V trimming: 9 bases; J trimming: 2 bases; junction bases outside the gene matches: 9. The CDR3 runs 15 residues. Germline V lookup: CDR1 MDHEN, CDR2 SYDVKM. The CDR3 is CASRTQGAAGNTIYF. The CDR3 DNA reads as TGTGCCAGTCGAACCCAGGGGGCAGCTGGAAACACCATATATTTT.

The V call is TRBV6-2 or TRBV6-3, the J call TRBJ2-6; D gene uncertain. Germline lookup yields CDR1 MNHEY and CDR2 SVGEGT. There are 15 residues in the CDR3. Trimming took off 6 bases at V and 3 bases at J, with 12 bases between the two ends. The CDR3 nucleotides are TGTGCCAGCAGCCTCCTCTCGGATGGGGCCAACGTCCTGACTTTC. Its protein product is CASSLLSDGANVLTF.

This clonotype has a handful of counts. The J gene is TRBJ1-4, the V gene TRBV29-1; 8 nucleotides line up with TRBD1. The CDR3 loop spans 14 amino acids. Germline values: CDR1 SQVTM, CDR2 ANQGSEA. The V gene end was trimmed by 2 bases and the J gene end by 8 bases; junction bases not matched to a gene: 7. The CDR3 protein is CSVELDRGVEKLFF. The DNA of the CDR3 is TGCAGCGTTGAACTTGACAGGGGCGTAGAAAAACTGTTTTTT.

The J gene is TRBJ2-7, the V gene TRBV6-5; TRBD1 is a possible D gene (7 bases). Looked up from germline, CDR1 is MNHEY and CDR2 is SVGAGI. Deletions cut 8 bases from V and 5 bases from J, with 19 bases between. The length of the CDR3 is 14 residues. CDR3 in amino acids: CASQGGHRDDEQYF. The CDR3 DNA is TGTGCCAGCCAGGGGGGTCACAGGGACGACGAGCAGTACTTC.

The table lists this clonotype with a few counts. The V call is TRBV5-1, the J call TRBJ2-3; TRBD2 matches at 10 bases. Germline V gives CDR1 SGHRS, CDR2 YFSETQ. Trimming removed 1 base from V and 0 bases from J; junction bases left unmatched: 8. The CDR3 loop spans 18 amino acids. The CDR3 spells CASSLLAGVTSSTDTQYF. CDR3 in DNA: TGCGCCAGCAGCTTGCTAGCGGGGGTGACTTCTAGCACAGATACGCAGTATTTT.

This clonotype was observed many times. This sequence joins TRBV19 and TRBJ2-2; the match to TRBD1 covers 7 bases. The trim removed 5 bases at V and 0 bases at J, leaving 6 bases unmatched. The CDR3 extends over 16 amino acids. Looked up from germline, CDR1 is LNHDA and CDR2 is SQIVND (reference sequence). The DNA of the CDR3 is TGTGCCAGTAGTCTTTTGGGGACAGCGAACACCGGGGAGCTGTTTTTT. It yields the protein CASSLLGTANTGELFF.

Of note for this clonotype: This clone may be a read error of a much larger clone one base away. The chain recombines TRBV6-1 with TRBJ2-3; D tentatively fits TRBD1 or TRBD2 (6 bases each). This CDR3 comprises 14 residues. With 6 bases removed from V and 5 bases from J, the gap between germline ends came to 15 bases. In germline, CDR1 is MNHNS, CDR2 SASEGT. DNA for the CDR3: TGTGCCAGCAGGGCCGGGGGCGGTAAAGATACGCAGTATTTT. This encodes CASRAGGGKDTQYF.

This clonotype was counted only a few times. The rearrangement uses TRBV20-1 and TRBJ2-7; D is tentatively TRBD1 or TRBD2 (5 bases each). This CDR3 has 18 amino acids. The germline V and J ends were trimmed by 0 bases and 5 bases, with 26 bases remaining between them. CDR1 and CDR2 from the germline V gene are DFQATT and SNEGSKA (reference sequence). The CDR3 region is CSARDEGKVGSGTHEQYF. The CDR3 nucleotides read TGCAGTGCTAGAGATGAGGGGAAAGTAGGCTCGGGTACCCACGAGCAGTACTTC.

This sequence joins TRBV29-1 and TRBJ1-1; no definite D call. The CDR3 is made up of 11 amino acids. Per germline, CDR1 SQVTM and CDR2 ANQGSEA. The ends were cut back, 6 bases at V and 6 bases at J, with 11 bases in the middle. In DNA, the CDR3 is TGCAGCGTCGCCGTGAAGTCTGAAGCTTTCTTT. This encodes CSVAVKSEAFF.

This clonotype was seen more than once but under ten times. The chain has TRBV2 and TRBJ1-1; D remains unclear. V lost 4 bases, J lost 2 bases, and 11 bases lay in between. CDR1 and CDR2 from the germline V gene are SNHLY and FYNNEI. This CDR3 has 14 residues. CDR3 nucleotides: TGTGCCAGCAGTGTTGGCAGGTCTAACACTGAAGCTTTCTTT. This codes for CASSVGRSNTEAFF.

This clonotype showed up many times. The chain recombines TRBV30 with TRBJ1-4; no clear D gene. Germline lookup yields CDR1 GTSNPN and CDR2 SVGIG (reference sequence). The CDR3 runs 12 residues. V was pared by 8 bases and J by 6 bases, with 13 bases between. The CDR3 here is CAAGFFDEKLFF. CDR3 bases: TGTGCCGCTGGGTTTTTCGATGAAAAACTGTTTTTT. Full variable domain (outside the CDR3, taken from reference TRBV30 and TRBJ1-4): SQTIHQWPATLVQPVGSPLSLECTVEGTSNPNLYWYRQAAGRGLQLLFYSVGIGQISSEVPQNLSASRPQDRQFILSSKKLLLSDSGFYLCAAGFFDEKLFFGSGTQLSVL.

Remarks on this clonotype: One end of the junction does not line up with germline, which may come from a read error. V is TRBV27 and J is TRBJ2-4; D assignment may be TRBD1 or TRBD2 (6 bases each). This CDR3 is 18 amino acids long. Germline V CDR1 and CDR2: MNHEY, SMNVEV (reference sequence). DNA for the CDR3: TGTGCCAGCAGTTTACAGGGGTCCGGAGGGCGAGCCAGAAACATTCAGTACTTC. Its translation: CASSLQGSGGRARNIQYF.

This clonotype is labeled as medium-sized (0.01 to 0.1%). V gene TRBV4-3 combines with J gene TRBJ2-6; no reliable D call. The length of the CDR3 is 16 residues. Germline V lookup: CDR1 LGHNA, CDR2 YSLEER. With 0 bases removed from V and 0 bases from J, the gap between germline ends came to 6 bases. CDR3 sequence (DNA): TGCGCCAGCAGCCAAGATCACAGCTCTGGGGCCAACGTCCTGACTTTC. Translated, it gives CASSQDHSSGANVLTF.

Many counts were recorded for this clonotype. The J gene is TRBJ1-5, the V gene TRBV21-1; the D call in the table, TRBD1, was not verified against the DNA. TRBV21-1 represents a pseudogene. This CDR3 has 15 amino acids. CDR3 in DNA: TGTGCCAGCAGCAAAGCTAAACAGGGCAGCCAGCCCCAGCATTTT. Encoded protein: CASSKAKQGSQPQHF.

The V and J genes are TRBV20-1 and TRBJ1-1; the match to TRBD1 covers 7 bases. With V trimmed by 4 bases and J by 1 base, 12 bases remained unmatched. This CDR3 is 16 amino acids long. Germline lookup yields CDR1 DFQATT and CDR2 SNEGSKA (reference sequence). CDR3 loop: CSATTGTAPWNTEAFF. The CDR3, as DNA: TGCAGTGCTACAACAGGGACAGCCCCATGGAACACTGAAGCTTTCTTT.

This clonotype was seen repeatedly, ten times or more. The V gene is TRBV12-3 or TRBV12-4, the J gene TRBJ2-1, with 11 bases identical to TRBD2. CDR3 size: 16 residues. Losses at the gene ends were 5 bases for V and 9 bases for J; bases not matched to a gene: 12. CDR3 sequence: CASSQTSGGPLGEQFF. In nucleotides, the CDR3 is TGTGCCAGCAGTCAAACTAGCGGGGGTCCCCTTGGTGAGCAGTTCTTC.

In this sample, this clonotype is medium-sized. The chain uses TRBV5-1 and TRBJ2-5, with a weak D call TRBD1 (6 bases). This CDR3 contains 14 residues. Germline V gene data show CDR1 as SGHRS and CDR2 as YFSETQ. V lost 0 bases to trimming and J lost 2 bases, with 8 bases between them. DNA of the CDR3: TGCGCCAGCAGCTTGGATACAGGGCAAGAGACCCAGTACTTC. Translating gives CASSLDTGQETQYF.

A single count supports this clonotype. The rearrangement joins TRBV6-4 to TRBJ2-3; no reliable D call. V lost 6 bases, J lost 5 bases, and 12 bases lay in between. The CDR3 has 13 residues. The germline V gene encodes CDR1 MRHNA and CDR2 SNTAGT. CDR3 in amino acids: CASSPSWGDTQYF. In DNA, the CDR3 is TGTGCCAGCAGCCCAAGTTGGGGAGATACGCAGTATTTT.

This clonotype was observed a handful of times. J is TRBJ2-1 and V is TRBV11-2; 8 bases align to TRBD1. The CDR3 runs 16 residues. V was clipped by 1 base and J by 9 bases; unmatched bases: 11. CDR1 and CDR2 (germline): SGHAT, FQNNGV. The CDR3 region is CASSLVVPGGRGEQFF. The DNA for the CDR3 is TGTGCCAGCAGCTTAGTGGTGCCAGGGGGCCGGGGTGAGCAGTTCTTC.

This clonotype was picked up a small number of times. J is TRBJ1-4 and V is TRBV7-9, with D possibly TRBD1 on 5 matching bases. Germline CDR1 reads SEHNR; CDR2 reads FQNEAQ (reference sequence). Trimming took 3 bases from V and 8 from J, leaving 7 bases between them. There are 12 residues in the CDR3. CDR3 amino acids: CASSFGTEKLFF. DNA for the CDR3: TGTGCCAGCAGCTTCGGGACCGAAAAACTGTTTTTT.